The source of this TCR beta chain is a study of T cell repertoires in cytomegalovirus infection (dated by TCRdb to between 2019 and 2020). About the investigation overall: The HLA type of each donor mattered for the analysis, because public TCR beta signatures pointed to carriage of CMV infection along with the matching HLA type.

Sequencing took place on an Illumina HiSeq 1500. TCRdb reran the public reads through fastp at Q25 and MiXCR, keeping productive beta chains. Identical CDR3 proteins give one entry, which carries the most common genes and DNA. The sample includes almost 550,000 distinct CDR3 sequences, with approximately 17% observed a single time. In total, the top ten clones hold under 30% of the sample. Trimming takes 0 bases from V and 7 bases from J, and the germline ends sit 6 bases apart. CDR1 and CDR2 were assigned from the germline V gene as SGHAT and FQNNGV. The CDR3 runs 12 residues from the cysteine to the phenylalanine. The sequence is cut down to CDR3 DNA, 36 bases in frame from base 1. This clonotype was counted many times. Its antigen remains unidentified. The sample holds no much larger clone one base away, and base qualities are not on file. Points the paper makes about the study in general: In the ex vivo response, HLA-C-restricted CMV-specific TCR beta clonotypes were dominant, and in two of eight donors the single most frequent clonotype came from this HLA-C-restricted group. In both this cohort and an independent cohort of some 380 donors, the cumulative frequency of public TCR beta family members distinguished carriers of CMV infection plus the relevant HLA type.

The rearranged segments are TRBV11-2 and TRBJ2-5, with the D gene too uncertain to name. The clonotype was recovered from a human donor in good health (CMV status not recorded). Some clones in this sample may be carry-over from other donors' samples. Material: CD8+ T cells from PBMCs. The DNA is as follows: TGTGCCAGCAGCTTAGAGGCCGCGACCCAGTACTTC. Its protein reads: CASSLEAATQYF.